This T cell receptor (beta chain) was recovered during a study of PD-1 blockade in classical Hodgkin lymphoma. The germline V gene has CDR1 SGHVS and CDR2 FNYEAQ. V was clipped by 5 bases and J by 5 bases, with 15 bases between them. This CDR3 spans 14 amino acids. Data came from immunoSEQ multiplex PCR; TCRdb stores just in-frame clones and leaves some out. This table has 20,000 to 30,000 clones, 60% to 85% appearing once. Each patient's relapse followed autologous stem cell transplantation, and brentuximab vedotin exposure varied. This TCR was recovered from a human donor with classical Hodgkin lymphoma. The gene calls are TRBV7-6 and TRBJ2-5; D is possibly TRBD1 or TRBD2 (5 bases each). Specimen: peripheral blood mononuclear cells (PBMCs), collected before the second cycle of nivolumab. DNA of the CDR3: TGTGCCAGCAGCCCGGAATCGTGGGGGGAGACCCAGTACTTC. Translating gives CASSPESWGETQYF.